This TCR beta chain comes out of a study of identifying expanded T cells in peripheral blood. Study-wide results and limits: Differentially abundant clones: roughly 1.2 between replicates, approximately 16 at roughly 2 weeks, 19 to 20 at four. Two-week clone count variance significantly increased as total template count grew.

Here immunoSEQ multiplex PCR was the method, and the copy in TCRdb shows in-frame clones only, minus some. Seen here are under 90,000 clones, roughly 90% observed once, and the top ten hold approximately 2.8%. A word on this clone: The antigen is not known.

Trimming took 1 base from V and 4 from J, leaving 13 bases between them. This CDR3 is built from 15 residues. The V gene's germline CDR1 is LGHNA and CDR2 YSLEER. No infections or other immune events were documented during collection. The TCR was taken from a person aged 18 to 75 in good health. The chain has TRBV4-3 and TRBJ1-1, with D possibly matching TRBD1 (5 bases). Sample: blood. CDR3 DNA sequence: TGCGCCAGCAGCCAAGGGACACTAGCGACCACTGAAGCTTTCTTT. Protein: CASSQGTLATTEAFF.